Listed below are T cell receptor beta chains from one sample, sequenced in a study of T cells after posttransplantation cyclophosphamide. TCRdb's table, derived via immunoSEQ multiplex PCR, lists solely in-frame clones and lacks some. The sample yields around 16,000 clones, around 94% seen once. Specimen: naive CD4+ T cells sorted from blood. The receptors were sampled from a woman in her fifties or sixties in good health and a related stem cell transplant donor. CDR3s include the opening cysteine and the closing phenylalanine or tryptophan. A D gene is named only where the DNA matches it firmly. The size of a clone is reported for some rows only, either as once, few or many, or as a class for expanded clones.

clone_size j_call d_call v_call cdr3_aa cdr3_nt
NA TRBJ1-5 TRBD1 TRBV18 CASSPGQGVNNQPQHF TGTGCCAGCTCACCGGGACAGGGGGTGAACAATCAGCCCCAGCATTTT
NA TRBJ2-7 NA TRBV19 CASSREFLPYEQYF TGTGCCAGTAGTCGTGAGTTCCTCCCCTACGAGCAGTACTTC
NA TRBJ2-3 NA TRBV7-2 CASSLVSQGNTDTQYF TGTGCCAGCAGCTTAGTGAGTCAGGGAAACACAGATACGCAGTATTTT
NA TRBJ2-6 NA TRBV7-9 CASSLGTLSGANVLTF TGTGCCAGCAGCTTAGGAACCCTAAGCGGGGCCAACGTCCTGACTTTC
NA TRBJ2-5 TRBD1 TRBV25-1 CASSEGARTGWETQYF TGTGCCAGCAGTGAAGGTGCTCGGACAGGGTGGGAGACCCAGTACTTC
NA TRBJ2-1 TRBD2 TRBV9 CASSTAGTTYNEQFF TGTGCCAGCAGCACGGCCGGGACTACCTACAATGAGCAGTTCTTC
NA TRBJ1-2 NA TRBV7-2 CASSLAAPSYYGYTF TGTGCCAGCAGCTTAGCAGCTCCCTCCTACTATGGCTACACCTTC
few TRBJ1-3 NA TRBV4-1 CASSLRGGLGNTIYF TGCGCCAGCAGCCTCCGGGGTGGGTTAGGAAACACCATATATTTT
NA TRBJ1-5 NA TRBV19 CASSSRGKQPQHF TGTGCCAGTAGTAGTCGGGGGAAACAGCCCCAGCATTTT
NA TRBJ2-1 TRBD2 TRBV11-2 CASRSPAGIYNEQFF TGTGCCAGCAGGTCACCAGCGGGAATCTACAATGAGCAGTTCTTC
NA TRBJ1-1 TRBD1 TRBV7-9 CASSQGTGVEAFF TGTGCCAGCAGCCAAGGGACAGGGGTTGAAGCTTTCTTT
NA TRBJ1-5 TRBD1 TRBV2 CASTRDRELNQPQHF TGTGCCAGCACCCGGGACAGGGAGCTCAATCAGCCCCAGCATTTT
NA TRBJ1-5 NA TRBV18 CASSPGSNQPQHF TGTGCCAGCTCACCGGGCAGCAATCAGCCCCAGCATTTT
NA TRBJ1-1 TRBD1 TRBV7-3 CASSQTGAGTEAFF TGTGCCAGCAGCCAGACAGGGGCCGGCACTGAAGCTTTCTTT
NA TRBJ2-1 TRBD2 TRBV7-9 CASSLGLAGGPNEQFF TGTGCCAGCAGCTTAGGACTAGCGGGAGGGCCAAATGAGCAGTTCTTC
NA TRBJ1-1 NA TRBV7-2 CASSLVVSLNTEAFF TGTGCCAGCAGCTTAGTGGTCAGTTTGAACACTGAAGCTTTCTTT
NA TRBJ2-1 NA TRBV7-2 CASSRIRDEQFF TGTGCCAGCAGCCGAATCAGGGATGAGCAGTTCTTC
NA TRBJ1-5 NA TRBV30 CAWSQGPGNQPQHF TGTGCCTGGAGCCAGGGGCCAGGCAATCAGCCCCAGCATTTT
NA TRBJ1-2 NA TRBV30 CAWSGAGGYTF TGTGCCTGGAGTGGGGCTGGTGGCTACACCTTC
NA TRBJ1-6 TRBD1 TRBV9 CASSAGQMNNSPLHF TGTGCCAGCAGCGCGGGACAGATGAATAATTCACCCCTCCACTTT
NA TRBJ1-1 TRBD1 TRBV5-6 CASSSSSTGRTEAFF TGTGCCAGCAGTTCCTCTTCGACAGGGCGAACTGAAGCTTTCTTT
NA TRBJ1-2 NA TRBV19 CASSSGTGRAYGYTF TGTGCCAGTAGTTCCGGAACGGGCAGGGCCTATGGCTACACCTTC
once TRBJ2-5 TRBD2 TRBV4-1 CASSKNPGTSAQETQYF TGCGCCAGCAGCAAAAACCCCGGGACTAGCGCTCAAGAGACCCAGTACTTC
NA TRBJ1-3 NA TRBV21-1 CASKSRDRGISGNTIYF TGTGCCAGCAAATCCCGGGACAGGGGGATTTCTGGAAACACCATATATTTT